The entry below describes one T cell receptor (beta chain). What it recognizes is unknown. The sample originates from a study of shared clonotypes between healthy human individuals. Study at large: CD4 naive and memory got three plates each, CD8 naive two, CD8 memory one.

CDR3 size: 16 residues. Trimming cost V 0 bases and J 0 bases, with 10 bases left between them. From germline, CDR1 is SGHRS and CDR2 YFSETQ. Notes on the study in general: Sorted-subset sequencing, rarefaction showed, was incomplete despite large depth. Non-shared clonotypes were found to have lower generation probabilities than the clonotypes that were shared by all four of the sorted-subset donors.

Generated by immunoSEQ multiplex PCR, the TCRdb table keeps only in-frame clones and is missing some. Here the sample spans some 2,500,000 clones, 93% being singletons. The source of this sequence is a man aged 18 to 30 in good health. Some clones in this sample may be carry-over from other donors' samples. The material sequenced was naive CD4+ T cells from PBMCs. Subset reported: CD45RA+ positively selected. The chain couples TRBV5-1 to TRBJ1-3; D gene unclear. The CDR3 region is CASSLAGLPSGNTIYF. Here the CDR3 DNA reads TGCGCCAGCAGCTTGGCCGGCCTTCCCTCTGGAAACACCATATATTTT.